The TCR beta chain under discussion was sequenced for a study of blood T cell repertoires in COVID-19. Whole-study context: Nucleic acid was either cDNA or gDNA, and it came from T cells, B-cell-depleted T cells, or PBMCs.

V was trimmed by 0 bases and J by 11 bases, leaving 5 bases between them. Germline V CDR1 and CDR2: GTSNPN, SVGIG (reference sequence). The CDR3 has 10 amino acids. As originally analysed: Amplification of reference gene primers was used by the study to estimate nucleated cell counts. Using immunoSEQ multiplex PCR, the repertoire was profiled, and TCRdb retains in-frame clones only, with some absent. V, J and clone size were drawn from that table, and D and trimming were deduced from the DNA. The profile shows about 280,000 clones, roughly 85% of them singletons. The chain links TRBV30 to TRBJ2-1; no reliable D call. The receptor was derived from a middle-aged man with active or convalescent COVID-19. The sequenced sample consisted of peripheral blood. This CDR3 reads CAWSVQKQFF. The CDR3 DNA sequence: TGTGCCTGGAGTGTCCAAAAGCAGTTCTTC.